This T cell receptor (beta chain) stems from a study of cytomegalovirus exposure and HLA in healthy donors. Study-level points and caveats: Earlier analysis looked at TCR beta V segments, and most were productive about 90% or about 30% of the time. Later findings reportedly placed an Asian-associated ancestry cluster below the approximately 670-donor mean for N-insertions. Follow-up analysis found HLA locus-dependent TCR association rates, highest for DRB1 and lowest for HLA-C.

Details on this clone: The antigen is unknown.

V lost 3 bases, J lost 7 bases, and 15 bases lay in between. Germline lookup yields CDR1 LNHNV and CDR2 YYDKDF (reference sequence). This CDR3 region has 14 residues. Likely unrecorded immune exposures existed in these nominally healthy donors. The PCR used 60 Vbeta and 13 Jbeta primers. The protocol was immunoSEQ multiplex PCR, while the TCRdb copy is restricted to in-frame clones and leaves out a portion. Of about 120,000 clones in the sample, over 75% were seen once. The chain uses TRBV15 and TRBJ1-1; D may be TRBD1 (5 bases). This TCR was recovered from a man aged 40-49 years in good health and CMV-seronegative. The sequencing sample was made of PBMCs. The CDR3 nucleotides are TGTGCCACCAGCAGCATCAGGGTTTCTAGTGAAGCTTTCTTT. Protein sequence: CATSSIRVSSEAFF.